Listed here are 32 T cell receptor beta chains from one sample, sequenced in a study of spatial heterogeneity in lung cancer. In TCRdb, the 5' RACE reads were re-called with MiXCR into one record per CDR3 protein. The sample shows tens of thousands of distinct CDR3 sequences, more than 9% of them seen only once. Described time point: blood at routine non-recurrence follow-up after resection. The sequencing here drew on PBMCs, taken at follow-up. All receptors derive from a female donor with early-stage non-small cell lung cancer.

This clonotype was observed a handful of times. One base away lies a much larger clone, so this may be a sequencing read error. The chain joins TRBV5-1 to TRBJ2-7; D might be TRBD2 (6 bases). Trimming removed 1 base at V and 3 bases at J, with 14 bases between. The germline V gene has CDR1 SGHRS and CDR2 YFSETQ. The CDR3 length is 15 residues. The CDR3 here is CASSLRRDSVYEQYF. CDR3 bases: TGCGCCAGCAGCTTGCGTCGGGACTCAGTCTACGAGCAGTACTTC. Supplemented by reference TRBV5-1 and TRBJ2-7, the full variable domain reads KAGVTQTPRYLIKTRGQQVTLSCSPISGHRSVSWYQQTPGQGLQFLFEYFSETQRNKGNFPGRFSGRQFSNSRSEMNVSTLELGDSALYLCASSLRRDSVYEQYFGPGTRLTVT.

At least ten counts were recorded for this clonotype. The rearrangement links TRBV7-2 to TRBJ2-1; 9 bases agree with TRBD2. CDR3 size: 16 residues. V shed 5 bases, J shed 5 bases, and the junction held 10 bases outside the gene matches. Germline CDR1 is SGHTA and CDR2 is FQGNSA. Written as DNA, the CDR3 is TGTGCCAGCAGCCTCTTTAGCGGGGGAAAACACAATGAGCAGTTCTTC. The encoded protein is CASSLFSGGKHNEQFF.

This clonotype was counted a few times. The V and J genes are TRBV28 and TRBJ2-7, with D hard to call. The CDR3 has 17 residues. Trimming stripped 5 bases from V and 2 bases from J, with 22 bases between. Looked up from germline, CDR1 is MDHEN and CDR2 is SYDVKM. CDR3 in DNA: TGTGCCAGCAGTCCTCAACGATACTTATCACCAACCTACGAGCAGTACTTC. Its translation: CASSPQRYLSPTYEQYF. Filled out from reference TRBV28 and TRBJ2-7, the complete variable domain reads DVKVTQSSRYLVKRTGEKVFLECVQDMDHENMFWYRQDPGLGLRLIYFSYDVKMKEKGDIPEGYSVSREKKERFSLILESASTNQTSMYLCASSPQRYLSPTYEQYFGPGTRLTVT.

There are a few counts of this clonotype. The chain recombines TRBV5-6 with TRBJ2-2; D is unclear. V dropped 1 base and J dropped 7 bases, with 5 bases sitting between them. Germline-derived CDR1 and CDR2 are SGHDT and YYEEEE. The CDR3 runs to 12 residues. The CDR3 here is CASSLTLGELFF. CDR3 DNA: TGTGCCAGCAGCTTGACACTCGGGGAGCTGTTTTTT. Looking up the rest from reference TRBV5-6 and TRBJ2-2 gives the full variable domain: DAGVTQSPTHLIKTRGQQVTLRCSPKSGHDTVSWYQQALGQGPQFIFQYYEEEERQRGNFPDRFSGHQFPNYSSELNVNALLLGDSALYLCASSLTLGELFFGEGSRLTVL.

There are many counts of this clonotype. V is TRBV2 and J is TRBJ2-3; 10 bases agree with TRBD2. J gave up 5 bases and V 6 bases, and 11 bases lay outside the gene matches. Germline loops: CDR1 SNHLY, CDR2 FYNNEI. The CDR3 totals 16 residues. The CDR3 is CASRANLAGVGDTQYF. The CDR3 DNA reads as TGTGCCAGCAGAGCAAACCTAGCGGGGGTCGGAGATACGCAGTATTTT.

Points on this clonotype: A much larger clone lies a single base off, so this may be a read error. J is TRBJ1-1 and V is TRBV28; a possible D gene is TRBD1 (6 bases). The V end was cut by 5 bases, the J end by 6 bases, with 16 bases between. Germline assignment: CDR1 MDHEN and CDR2 SYDVKM. This CDR3 has 14 amino acids. The CDR3 nucleotides read TGTGCCAGCAGTCCTGAGGGGGGGCTCGCTGAAGCTTTCTTT. Its protein product is CASSPEGGLAEAFF.

This clonotype was detected ten times or more. The chain couples TRBV5-6 to TRBJ2-1, with D perhaps assigned TRBD1 or TRBD2 (6 bases each). This CDR3 comprises 15 residues. The V end lost 4 bases, the J end lost 2 bases, and 13 bases lay between the germline ends. Germline V gene sequence: CDR1 SGHDT, CDR2 YYEEEE. CDR3 loop: CASSRGTNTYNEQFF. DNA of the CDR3: TGTGCCAGCAGCCGCGGGACAAACACCTACAATGAGCAGTTCTTC.

In its sample, this clonotype was seen many times. The V call is TRBV11-2, the J call TRBJ1-5; D not resolved. V lost 5 bases and J 5 bases, leaving 13 bases between the germline ends. The CDR3 has 14 residues. The germline CDR1 and CDR2 sequences are SGHAT and FQNNGV. In DNA form, the CDR3 reads TGTGCCAGCAGCCCCGAAGTGGGCTATCAGCCCCAGCATTTT. Translation gives CASSPEVGYQPQHF.

This clonotype has at least ten counts. The V call is TRBV5-1, the J call TRBJ2-5; D may be TRBD1 (6 bases). Germline-derived CDR1 and CDR2 are SGHRS and YFSETQ. The CDR3 loop spans 13 amino acids. Trimming took 4 bases from V and 2 from J, leaving 9 bases between them. The chain's CDR3 is CASSRQEQETQYF. The CDR3 region has the DNA TGCGCCAGCAGCCGACAGGAGCAAGAGACCCAGTACTTC.

This sequence joins TRBV2 and TRBJ1-4, with a tentative D call TRBD1 (6 bases). The CDR3 contains 16 residues. Deletions cut 2 bases from V and 0 bases from J, with 10 bases between. Germline V CDR1 and CDR2: SNHLY, FYNNEI. CDR3: CASSERTDSTNEKLFF. The CDR3 region has the DNA TGTGCCAGCAGTGAACGGACAGACTCAACTAATGAAAAACTGTTTTTT.

V gene TRBV6-2 or TRBV6-3 combines with J gene TRBJ2-3; D is undetermined. The CDR3 spans 12 residues. V was trimmed by 2 bases and J by 6 bases, leaving 6 bases between them. Germline V gene lookup returns CDR1 MNHEY and CDR2 SVGEGT. The CDR3 region is CASSYGSDTQYF. The CDR3 coding sequence is TGTGCCAGCAGTTACGGGTCCGATACGCAGTATTTT.

Ten or more counts support this clonotype. J is TRBJ2-5 and V is TRBV7-6; tentative D call: TRBD2 (6 bases). This CDR3 has 13 residues. Germline CDR1 SGHVS, CDR2 FNYEAQ. V lost 1 base and J 7 bases, leaving 10 bases between the germline ends. The CDR3 is CASSLESGGTQYF. The CDR3 bases are TGTGCCAGCAGCTTAGAATCCGGGGGGACCCAGTACTTC.

The genes are TRBV5-1 and TRBJ2-5; 11 bases match TRBD1. The J segment lost 2 bases and the V segment lost 4 bases, leaving 4 bases of the junction unmatched. Looked up from germline, CDR1 is SGHRS and CDR2 is YFSETQ. This CDR3 comprises 15 residues. The CDR3 loop reads CASSGTGGKQETQYF. The CDR3 bases are TGCGCCAGCAGCGGGACAGGGGGAAAACAAGAGACCCAGTACTTC. Based on the CDR3 plus reference TRBV5-1 and TRBJ2-5, the full variable domain is KAGVTQTPRYLIKTRGQQVTLSCSPISGHRSVSWYQQTPGQGLQFLFEYFSETQRNKGNFPGRFSGRQFSNSRSEMNVSTLELGDSALYLCASSGTGGKQETQYFGPGTRLLVL.

This clonotype was observed a handful of times. The gene calls are TRBV11-2 and TRBJ1-5; D not certain. CDR1 and CDR2 from the germline V gene are SGHAT and FQNNGV. V lost 1 base, J lost 6 bases, and 7 bases lay in between. This CDR3 contains 13 residues. This CDR3 is CASSLASGQPQHF. CDR3 DNA sequence: TGTGCCAGCAGCTTAGCTTCGGGTCAGCCCCAGCATTTT.

This clonotype was seen more than once but under ten times. The chain recombines TRBV6-6 with TRBJ2-2, with D tentatively TRBD2 (6 bases). The CDR3 consists of 16 residues. The V end was cut by 6 bases, the J end by 0 bases, with 14 bases between. Germline lookup yields CDR1 MNHNY and CDR2 SVGAGI (reference sequence). The CDR3 DNA follows: TGTGCCAGCAGCCAGGGTGCGGGGACGAACACCGGGGAGCTGTTTTTT. This encodes CASSQGAGTNTGELFF.

Ten or more counts support this clonotype. The chain employs TRBV27 and TRBJ1-2; D is ambiguous. Germline V gives CDR1 MNHEY, CDR2 SMNVEV (reference sequence). The CDR3 totals 14 residues. V was cut by 4 bases and J by 4 bases, with 13 bases left in between. The CDR3 loop is CASSWSAGGYGYTF. For the CDR3, the DNA is TGTGCCAGCAGTTGGAGTGCAGGCGGCTATGGCTACACCTTC.

Only one count was recorded for this clonotype. The J gene is TRBJ1-1, the V gene TRBV3-1; D gene uncertain. The V and J ends lost 1 base and 2 bases respectively, with 11 bases between them. The CDR3 consists of 15 residues. The germline CDR1 and CDR2 sequences are LGHDT and YNNKEL (reference sequence). Written as DNA, the CDR3 is TGTGCCAGCAGCCAAGCCTTATCTACTAACACTGAAGCTTTCTTT. Translated: CASSQALSTNTEAFF. Using reference TRBV3-1 and TRBJ1-1 for the parts outside the CDR3, the full variable domain is DTAVSQTPKYLVTQMGNDKSIKCEQNLGHDTMYWYKQDSKKFLKIMFSYNNKELIINETVPNRFSPKSPDKAHLNLHINSLELGDSAVYFCASSQALSTNTEAFFGQGTRLTVV.

The chain is built from TRBV20-1 and TRBJ1-1; D ambiguous. CDR1 DFQATT and CDR2 SNEGSKA come from the germline V gene (reference sequence). V lost 8 bases and J lost 2, with 9 bases in between. The CDR3 consists of 11 residues. The CDR3 sequence: CSTYGNTEAFF. CDR3 nucleotides: TGCAGTACCTACGGAAACACTGAAGCTTTCTTT.

This clonotype came up many times. The chain couples TRBV9 to TRBJ1-5; D may be TRBD1 (5 bases). This CDR3 is 15 amino acids long. Germline loops: CDR1 SGDLS, CDR2 YYNGEE. Trimming shortened V by 0 bases and J by 7 bases, and 14 bases separated the two germline ends. CDR3 residues: CASSVGGETQQPQHF. The DNA of the CDR3 is TGTGCCAGCAGCGTAGGGGGGGAAACTCAGCAGCCCCAGCATTTT.

The CDR3 sequence: CASSLDRGRSYGYTF. CDR3 DNA: TGTGCCAGCAGCTTGGATCGGGGCAGGAGCTATGGCTACACCTTC. The chain recombines TRBV5-4 with TRBJ1-2; possible D gene TRBD1, 5 bases. Germline V gives CDR1 SGHNT, CDR2 YYREEE (reference sequence). The CDR3 runs to 15 residues. Trimming took 0 bases from V and 4 from J, leaving 13 bases between them.

This chain uses TRBV11-2 with TRBJ2-1; no firm D call. The CDR3 is made up of 13 amino acids. Trimming shortened V by 5 bases and J by 6 bases, and 11 bases separated the two germline ends. The V gene's germline CDR1 is SGHAT and CDR2 FQNNGV. The CDR3 nucleotides are TGTGCCAGCAGCATCCTAAGCCTCAATGAGCAGTTCTTC. Translated, it gives CASSILSLNEQFF. Supplemented by reference TRBV11-2 and TRBJ2-1, the full variable domain reads EAGVAQSPRYKIIEKRQSVAFWCNPISGHATLYWYQQILGQGPKLLIQFQNNGVVDDSQLPKDRFSAERLKGVDSTLKIQPAKLEDSAVYLCASSILSLNEQFFGPGTRLTVL.

This clonotype was observed at least ten times. This chain links TRBV7-2 with TRBJ1-5; 11 nucleotides line up with TRBD1. Germline trimming cut 5 bases from V and 5 bases from J; bases unmatched to any gene: 2. The germline CDR1 and CDR2 sequences are SGHTA and FQGNSA. This CDR3 has 14 amino acids. The CDR3 DNA sequence: TGTGCCAGCAGCCGGGACAGGGGGGATCAGCCCCAGCATTTT. Its translation: CASSRDRGDQPQHF.

V and J are TRBV10-3 and TRBJ2-7, with TRBD2 as a possible D gene (5 bases). The V end was cut by 2 bases, the J end by 1 base, with 6 bases between. This CDR3 spans 13 amino acids. The germline CDR1 and CDR2 sequences are ENHRY and SYGVKD. The CDR3 loop is CAISERGSYEQYF. As DNA, the CDR3 is TGTGCCATCAGTGAGCGGGGTTCCTACGAGCAGTACTTC.

This sequence joins TRBV15 and TRBJ2-2; tentative D call: TRBD1 (5 bases). This CDR3 is built from 16 residues. CDR1 and CDR2 (germline): LNHNV, YYDKDF (reference sequence). V lost 3 bases and J 1 base, leaving 12 bases between the germline ends. CDR3 sequence reads: CATSSLDTKNTGELFF. In DNA form, the CDR3 reads TGTGCCACCAGCAGCCTGGACACTAAGAACACCGGGGAGCTGTTTTTT.

Many counts were recorded for this clonotype. V and J are TRBV7-9 and TRBJ1-1, with D unclear. Trimming took off 0 bases at V and 1 base at J, with 6 bases between the two ends. The CDR3 totals 14 residues. From germline, CDR1 is SEHNR and CDR2 FQNEAQ (reference sequence). The CDR3 nucleotides are TGTGCCAGCAGCTTAGCGTCGGGGAACACTGAAGCTTTCTTT. Translating gives CASSLASGNTEAFF.

V usage is TRBV5-1 and J usage is TRBJ1-1; possibly TRBD1 for D (6 bases). Deletions cut 4 bases from V and 4 bases from J, with 11 bases between. This CDR3 is 13 amino acids long. The V gene's germline CDR1 is SGHRS and CDR2 YFSETQ. CDR3 nucleotides: TGCGCCAGCAGCCCCGGAGGGGGCACTGAAGCTTTCTTT. Amino acid sequence: CASSPGGGTEAFF. Looking up the rest from reference TRBV5-1 and TRBJ1-1 gives the full variable domain: KAGVTQTPRYLIKTRGQQVTLSCSPISGHRSVSWYQQTPGQGLQFLFEYFSETQRNKGNFPGRFSGRQFSNSRSEMNVSTLELGDSALYLCASSPGGGTEAFFGQGTRLTVV.

This clonotype was detected many times. The chain links TRBV7-6 to TRBJ2-1; D is ambiguous. The germline V gene has CDR1 SGHVS and CDR2 FNYEAQ. The CDR3 is made up of 15 amino acids. V was pared by 1 base and J by 0 bases, with 7 bases between. CDR3: CASSLDGSSYNEQFF. The CDR3, as DNA: TGTGCCAGCAGCTTAGACGGTAGCTCCTACAATGAGCAGTTCTTC.

This clonotype was seen repeatedly, ten times or more. The chain couples TRBV12-3 or TRBV12-4 to TRBJ2-7; D is unresolved. The CDR3 runs 14 residues. Between the trimmed V and J ends, which lost 6 bases and 0 bases, there was a span of 12 bases. The CDR3 nucleotides are TGTGCCAGCAGAGCAGAACTAAGCTCCTACGAGCAGTACTTC. Protein sequence: CASRAELSSYEQYF.

This clonotype showed up many times. CDR3 residues: CASSQPPGSSSLSSYNEQFF. CDR3 in DNA: TGCGCCAGCAGCCAACCGCCTGGGTCTAGCTCCCTGAGCTCCTACAATGAGCAGTTCTTC. This chain connects TRBV4-3 to TRBJ2-1; TRBD2 is a possible D gene (5 bases). V lost 2 bases to trimming and J lost 0 bases, with 23 bases between them. The CDR3 runs 20 residues. Germline V gene lookup returns CDR1 LGHNA and CDR2 YSLEER.

This clonotype was counted only a few times. The chain carries TRBV14 and TRBJ2-3; a possible D gene is TRBD1 (7 bases). Trimming shortened V by 0 bases and J by 5 bases, and 24 bases separated the two germline ends. This CDR3 spans 19 amino acids. CDR1 is SGHDN, CDR2 FVKESK, per germline. The chain's CDR3 is CASSQDRQIAGTVRDTQYF. The CDR3 region has the DNA TGTGCCAGCAGCCAAGACCGTCAAATTGCGGGGACAGTCCGAGATACGCAGTATTTT.

This clonotype has ten or more counts. The chain carries TRBV6-5 and TRBJ2-7, with D uncertain. The germline gives CDR1 MNHEY, CDR2 SVGAGI. The CDR3 totals 13 residues. The V and J ends lost 4 bases and 1 base respectively, with 8 bases between them. The CDR3, as DNA: TGTGCCAGCAGTTCTCTTAGGTCCTACGAGCAGTACTTC. Translating gives CASSSLRSYEQYF.

This clonotype showed up many times. The CDR3 loop reads CASSVVDTSYNEQFF. The CDR3 DNA is TGTGCCAGCAGCGTAGTGGACACCTCCTACAATGAGCAGTTCTTC. The rearrangement links TRBV9 to TRBJ2-1; D perhaps matches TRBD1 (5 bases). V was trimmed by 0 bases and J by 0 bases, leaving 7 bases between them. CDR3 size: 15 residues. CDR1 SGDLS and CDR2 YYNGEE come from the germline V gene.